Described below is a single T cell receptor beta chain sequence and its context. This specimen comes from a study of blood T cell repertoires in COVID-19. Study context: The origin of the acute and convalescent COVID-19 samples was the United States, Italy and Spain. The analysed material was cDNA or gDNA that came from T cells, B-cell-depleted T cells, or PBMCs.

The authors' processing: Using reference gene primer amplification, nucleated cell counts were estimated. Data came from immunoSEQ multiplex PCR; TCRdb stores just in-frame clones and leaves some out. Clone size and V and J calls were adopted from that table, with D and trimming inferred from the DNA. The repertoire holds over 100,000 clones, with approximately 90% as singletons. This CDR3 has 16 residues. V shed 6 bases, J shed 6 bases, and the junction held 16 bases outside the gene matches. Per germline, CDR1 SGHTA and CDR2 FQGNSA. The receptor was derived from a man aged 50-60 years with active COVID-19. The chain carries TRBV7-2 and TRBJ1-2, with 7 positions matching TRBD1. Sample: peripheral blood. The CDR3 loop reads CASSLSQRQGRNGYTF. The CDR3 DNA follows: TGTGCCAGCAGTCTGTCTCAGCGACAGGGTAGGAATGGCTACACCTTC. The whole variable domain, remainder taken from reference TRBV7-2 and TRBJ1-2, is GAGVSQSPSNKVTEKGKDVELRCDPISGHTALYWYRQSLGQGLEFLIYFQGNSAPDKSGLPSDRFSAERTGGSVSTLTIQRTQQEDSAVYLCASSLSQRQGRNGYTFGSGTRLTVV.